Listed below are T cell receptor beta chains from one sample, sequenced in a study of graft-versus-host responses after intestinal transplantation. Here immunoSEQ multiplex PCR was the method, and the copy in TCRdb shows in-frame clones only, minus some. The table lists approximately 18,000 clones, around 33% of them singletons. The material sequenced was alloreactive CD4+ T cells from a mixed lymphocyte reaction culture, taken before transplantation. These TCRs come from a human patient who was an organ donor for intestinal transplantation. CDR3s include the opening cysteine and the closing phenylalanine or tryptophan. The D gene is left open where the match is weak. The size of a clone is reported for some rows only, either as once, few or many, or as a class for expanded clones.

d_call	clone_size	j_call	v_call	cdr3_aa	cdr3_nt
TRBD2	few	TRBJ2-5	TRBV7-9	CASGVTSEETQYF	TGTGCCAGCGGAGTGACTAGCGAAGAGACCCAGTACTTC
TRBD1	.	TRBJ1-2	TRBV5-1	CASSLDWGTGGKAGYGYTF	TGCGCCAGCAGCTTGGATTGGGGGACAGGGGGCAAAGCGGGCTATGGCTACACCTTC
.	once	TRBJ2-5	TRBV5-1	CASSLGSDFDQYF	TGCGCCAGCAGCTTGGGTTCGGATTTTGACCAGTACTTC
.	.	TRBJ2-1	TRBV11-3	CASSLGPPNEQFF	TGTGCCAGCAGCTTGGGACCACCCAATGAGCAGTTCTTC
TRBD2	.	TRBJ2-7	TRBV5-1	CASISGRDEQYF	TGCGCCAGCATAAGCGGGAGAGACGAGCAGTACTTC
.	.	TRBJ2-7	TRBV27	CASSLMRGSTRQYF	TGTGCCAGCAGTTTAATGCGGGGCTCTACGAGGCAGTACTTC
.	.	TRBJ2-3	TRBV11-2	CASSISTDTQYF	TGTGCCAGCAGCATATCCACAGATACGCAGTATTTT
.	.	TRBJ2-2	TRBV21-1	CASSIDRAGGELFF	TGTGCCAGCAGCATAGACAGGGCGGGCGGGGAGCTGTTTTTT
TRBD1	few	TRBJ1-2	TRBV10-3	CATGTDPNYGYTF	TGTGCCACCGGGACAGATCCTAACTATGGCTACACCTTC
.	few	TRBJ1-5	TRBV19	CASSIGGHSNQPQHF	TGTGCCAGTAGTATAGGGGGCCATAGCAATCAGCCCCAGCATTTT
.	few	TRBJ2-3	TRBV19	CASSIVGDTSTDTQYF	TGTGCCAGTAGTATAGTTGGAGACACTAGCACAGATACGCAGTATTTT
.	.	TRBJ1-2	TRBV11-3	CASSPKTGGAYGYTF	TGTGCCAGCAGCCCCAAGACAGGAGGGGCTTATGGCTACACCTTC
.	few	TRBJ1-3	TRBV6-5	CASGRPASGNTIYF	TGTGCCTCGGGACGTCCAGCCTCTGGAAACACCATATATTTT
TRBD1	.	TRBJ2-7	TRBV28	CASSLYGTGGTYEQYF	TGTGCCAGCAGTTTATACGGGACAGGGGGAACTTACGAGCAGTACTTC
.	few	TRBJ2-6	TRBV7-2	CASRQSSGANVLTF	TGTGCCAGCAGACAGAGCTCTGGGGCCAACGTCCTGACTTTC
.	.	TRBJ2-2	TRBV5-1	CASSFSGRNTGELFF	TGCGCCAGCAGCTTCTCGGGGAGGAACACCGGGGAGCTGTTTTTT
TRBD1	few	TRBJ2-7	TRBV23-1	CASSQRASGTGSPFSWEQYF	TGCGCCAGCAGTCAAAGAGCCTCCGGGACAGGGAGTCCGTTCTCTTGGGAGCAGTACTTC
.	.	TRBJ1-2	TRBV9	CASSLFSGQGDYTF	TGTGCCAGCAGCCTCTTTTCTGGGCAGGGCGACTACACCTTC
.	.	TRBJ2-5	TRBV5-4	CASSSSGTKETQYF	TGTGCCAGCAGCTCATCCGGGACCAAAGAGACCCAGTACTTC
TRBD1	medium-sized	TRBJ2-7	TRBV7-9	CASSSNPQGGHEQYF	TGTGCCAGCAGCTCGAACCCACAGGGGGGCCACGAGCAGTACTTC
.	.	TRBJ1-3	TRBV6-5	CASSQGPRTGNTIYF	TGTGCCAGCAGTCAGGGACCCAGAACGGGAAACACCATATATTTT
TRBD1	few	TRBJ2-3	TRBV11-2	CASSLQGADTQYF	TGTGCCAGCAGCTTACAGGGGGCAGATACGCAGTATTTT
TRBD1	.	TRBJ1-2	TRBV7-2	CASSLRTGEYGYTF	TGTGCCAGCAGCTTAAGGACAGGAGAGTATGGCTACACCTTC
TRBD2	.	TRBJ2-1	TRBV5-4	CASRTAGGPFNEQFF	TGTGCCAGCAGGACAGCGGGAGGGCCTTTCAATGAGCAGTTCTTC
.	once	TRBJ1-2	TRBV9	CASSVGAANYGYTF	TGTGCCAGCAGCGTAGGGGCAGCCAACTATGGCTACACCTTC
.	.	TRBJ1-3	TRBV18	CASSPGSGNTIYF	TGTGCCAGCTCACCAGGGTCTGGAAACACCATATATTTT
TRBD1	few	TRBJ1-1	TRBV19	CASRGDRATEAFF	TGTGCCAGTAGAGGAGACAGGGCGACTGAAGCTTTCTTT
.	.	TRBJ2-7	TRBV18	CASSPRVYEQYF	TGTGCCAGCTCACCAAGGGTCTACGAGCAGTACTTC
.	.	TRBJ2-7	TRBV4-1	CASSQNPGHPYEQYF	TGCGCCAGCAGCCAGAACCCGGGACACCCCTACGAGCAGTACTTC
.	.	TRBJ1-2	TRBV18	CASSHGQLYGYTF	TGTGCCAGCTCACATGGACAGCTCTATGGCTACACCTTC
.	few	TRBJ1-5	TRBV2	CASSYGLGSNQPQHF	TGTGCCAGCAGTTACGGCTTAGGGAGCAATCAGCCCCAGCATTTT
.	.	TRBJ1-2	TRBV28	CASSWANYGYTF	TGTGCCAGCAGTTGGGCCAACTATGGCTACACCTTC
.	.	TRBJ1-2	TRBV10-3	CASRRDGYYGYTF	TGTGCCAGCAGGCGCGACGGATACTATGGCTACACCTTC
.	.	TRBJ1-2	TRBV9	CASSAGGGIAYGYTF	TGTGCCAGCAGCGCGGGGGGCGGGATAGCCTATGGCTACACCTTC
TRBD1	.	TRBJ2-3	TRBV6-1	CASSPDRVRTDTQYF	TGTGCCAGCAGTCCTGACAGGGTTCGCACAGATACGCAGTATTTT
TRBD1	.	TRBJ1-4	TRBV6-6	CASEGTPGGGQLFF	TGTGCCAGCGAGGGGACTCCAGGGGGAGGCCAACTGTTTTTT
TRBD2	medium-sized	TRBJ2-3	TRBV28	CASSPPGLAALTQYF	TGTGCCAGCAGTCCCCCGGGACTAGCGGCCCTGACGCAGTATTTT
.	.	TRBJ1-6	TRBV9	CASSVDPVEESPLHF	TGTGCCAGCAGCGTAGATCCCGTCGAGGAGTCACCCCTCCACTTT
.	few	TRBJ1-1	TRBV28	CASSFPGGYTEAFF	TGTGCCAGCAGTTTCCCCGGAGGGTACACTGAAGCTTTCTTT
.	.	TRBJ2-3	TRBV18	CASSPTRVPTDTQYF	TGTGCCAGCTCACCAACGCGGGTCCCCACAGATACGCAGTATTTT
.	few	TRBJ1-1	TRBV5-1	CASSYGTMNTEAFF	TGCGCCAGCAGTTATGGGACTATGAACACTGAAGCTTTCTTT
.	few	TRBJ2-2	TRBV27	CASSSDSNTGELFF	TGTGCCAGCAGTTCGGACAGTAACACCGGGGAGCTGTTTTTT
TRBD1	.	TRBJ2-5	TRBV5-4	CASSSGTGIPETQYF	TGTGCCAGCAGCTCCGGGACAGGGATTCCGGAGACCCAGTACTTC
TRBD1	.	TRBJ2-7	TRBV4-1	CASSQRGQGFYEQYF	TGCGCCAGCAGCCAAAGGGGACAGGGATTCTACGAGCAGTACTTC
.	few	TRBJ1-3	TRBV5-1	CASSLVPGFFSGNTIYF	TGCGCCAGCAGCTTGGTGCCCGGCTTTTTCTCTGGAAACACCATATATTTT